The TCR beta chain described here comes from a study of T cell responses to AZD1222 COVID-19 vaccine (dated by TCRdb to 2020 to 2023). About the full investigation: Because spike-specific TCR depth and breadth did not differ between the two schedules, AZD1222 recipients who got a second dose at roughly 4 weeks were pooled with those who got a second dose at roughly 12 weeks. Trial participants were enrolled by age into subgroups of 18-55, 56-69 and 70-plus years, and 148, 28 and 57 TCR-sequenced participants, respectively, were included in these subgroups. A total of just over 230 trial participants underwent TCR sequencing, of whom more than 200 had received two doses of AZD1222 and some 26 had received two doses of the MenACWY control vaccine. The full study reports these points: A significant rise in spike-specific TCR breadth and depth was observed after two AZD1222 doses relative to day 0 and relative to MenACWY recipients. Because no day 14 peak-response samples were available, the repertoires could be characterized only after the peak T cell response. Participants were mostly white British, with more females than males. The authors suggested clonal diversity may have been underestimated. Nearly half of unique spike-specific TCRs reportedly recognized epitopes outside regions mutated in the B.1.351 and B.1.1.7 variants. Conclusions about previously exposed vaccinees are limited, since just a handful of AZD1222 recipients were seropositive for SARS-CoV-2 at baseline. The 56-69-year group was small, and its depth increase did not reach significance, likely because of low power. CD4 TCRs associated with the vaccine covered the entire spike protein, and the dominant responses were in regions 160-218 and 743-854.

The CDR3 regions of human TCRbeta chains were analyzed by immunosequencing. As for how the authors treated the data: Repertoire TCRs were matched against a reference library of SARS-CoV-2-specific TCRs generated with the MIRA antigen-specificity platform. Breadth meant the fraction of unique TCRs that were SARS-CoV-2-associated, whereas depth meant the fraction of total T cells that were SARS-CoV-2-associated. Using the MIRA data, each spike-specific TCR was mapped to the spike region that the TCR reacts to and placed in a CD4 or CD8 class. Log10-transformed breadth and depth values were compared by one-way ANOVA with Sidak's multiple comparisons tests. TCRdb took this table from immuneACCESS and kept in-frame rearrangements with V and J called. Such tables lack part of the clones; where checked against another copy, unresolved V genes explain under half of the gap, and the rest is unexplained. V, J and clone size reflect that table, while D and trimming were determined from the DNA. The sample table holds around 170,000 clones, of which roughly 91% were seen once. 0.99% of the sample comes from the top ten.

CDR1 and CDR2, looked up from the germline V gene, are MNHNS and SASEGT. The CDR3 runs 18 residues from the cysteine to the phenylalanine. Just the 54-base CDR3 DNA is kept, in frame starting at base 1. V is cut back by 1 base and J by 4 bases, with 12 bases in the junction unmatched. A note on this clone: The antigen it recognizes is unknown. Per-base qualities were not stored, and no clone one base away is much larger.

The time point label of this sample denotes: baseline before first vaccination. The vaccinee samples were drawn from two UK trials, COV001 and COV002, one of which was a single-blind randomized controlled phase 2/3 trial testing AZD1222 (ChAdOx1 nCoV-19) in healthy adults. For TCRbeta chain sequencing, PBMC samples were collected from trial participants at day 0 and at day 28 after the second dose. The sample in question was peripheral blood, obtained on day 0 of AZD1222 vaccination. The sequence is built from TRBV6-1 and TRBJ2-5; TRBD1 matches 10 bases in the middle. The sequence was obtained from an adult in good health. The CDR3 corresponds to CASSEVDRGRPAGETQYF. The DNA sequence is given as TGTGCCAGCAGTGAAGTAGACAGGGGGCGTCCGGCGGGAGAGACCCAGTACTTC.